This TCR beta chain was found in a study of PD-1 and CTLA-4 blockade in melanoma. CDR1 is SNHLY, CDR2 FYNNEI, per germline. The length of the CDR3 is 15 residues. V trimming: 6 bases; J trimming: 2 bases; junction bases outside the gene matches: 5. The assay was immunoSEQ multiplex PCR, and TCRdb's table has in-frame clones only and misses some. The sample includes around 20,000 clones, around 89% of them seen just once. The receptor's source is a human donor with melanoma. Sequenced here: CD8+ T cells from peripheral blood, sampled before anti-PD-1 treatment. The rearrangement uses TRBV2 and TRBJ1-5; 9 bases fit TRBD1. Here the CDR3 reads CASRSTGGGNQPQHF. Here the CDR3 DNA reads TGTGCCAGCAGGAGCACAGGGGGCGGCAATCAGCCCCAGCATTTT.